The rows below give T cell receptor beta chains drawn from one sample of a study of blood T cell repertoires in COVID-19. The assay was immunoSEQ multiplex PCR, and TCRdb's table has in-frame clones only and misses some. The profile shows fewer than 35,000 clones, approximately 85% of them singletons. Specimen: peripheral blood. These receptors were taken from an elderly man with active COVID-19. Each CDR3 is given with its conserved first and last residue. A D gene is named only where the DNA matches it firmly. Not every row has a clone size; where given, it reads once, few, many or a size class.

.	TRBJ2-5	TRBV4-2	TRBD2	TGTGCCAGCAGCCGAATAGGACTAGGCGAAGAGACCCAGTACTTC	CASSRIGLGEETQYF
.	TRBJ2-7	TRBV7-2	TRBD2	TGTGCCAGCAGTCTTAGCGGGGGGGCTGTCGAGCAGTACTTC	CASSLSGGAVEQYF
.	TRBJ1-5	TRBV5-1	.	TGCGCCAGCAGCTTTGATGGACTTAACCAGCCCCAGCATTTT	CASSFDGLNQPQHF
once	TRBJ2-7	TRBV27	TRBD1	TGTGCCAGCAGTTCCTGGGACAGGGGTTACGAGCAGTACTTC	CASSSWDRGYEQYF
.	TRBJ1-2	TRBV3-1/TRBV3-2	.	TGTGCCAGCACCAAGAGTAGGCAGGCCTATGGCTACACCTTC	CASTKSRQAYGYTF
.	TRBJ1-5	TRBV5-1	TRBD1	TGCGCCAGCAGCCCCAGGGGGACCGGCGGCAATCAGCCCCAGCATTTT	CASSPRGTGGNQPQHF
.	TRBJ2-5	TRBV3-1/TRBV3-2	TRBD1	TGTGCCAGCAGCCCTTGGGACAGGGCGGGTGTGAGGACCCAGTACTTC	CASSPWDRAGVRTQYF
.	TRBJ2-1	TRBV19	TRBD2	TGTGCCAGTAGTATCTCAACGACTAGCGGGGTGGATGAGCAGTTCTTC	CASSISTTSGVDEQFF
once	TRBJ2-3	TRBV5-1	TRBD1	TGCGCCAGCAGCTTCGGACAGGCCGCAGATACGCAGTATTTT	CASSFGQAADTQYF
.	TRBJ1-2	TRBV7-9	.	TGTGCCAGCAGCTTAGATCCAGGGGACTATGGCTACACCTTC	CASSLDPGDYGYTF
medium-sized	TRBJ2-2	TRBV7-6	TRBD2	TGTGCCAGCAGCTTAGGAGCGGGGGGGCCTGGCACCGGGGAGCTGTTTTTT	CASSLGAGGPGTGELFF
medium-sized	TRBJ1-5	TRBV7-9	.	TGTGCCAGCAGCGCCGACGGGGGGATTAATCAGCCCCAGCATTTT	CASSADGGINQPQHF
.	TRBJ2-1	TRBV7-3	TRBD2	TGTGCCAGCAGCTTAACGGGCGGTGGCGGGGGGGCCGTTGAGCAGTTCTTC	CASSLTGGGGGAVEQFF
few	TRBJ2-7	TRBV7-9	.	TGTGCCAGCAGCTTAGTTCGACAGAGCTACGAGCAGTACTTC	CASSLVRQSYEQYF
.	TRBJ2-7	TRBV19	TRBD2	TGTGCCAGTAGTAGTTCCGGGACTAGCGGGTCCTACGAGCAGTACTTC	CASSSSGTSGSYEQYF
.	TRBJ2-7	TRBV1	.	TGCACCAGCAGCCGCCCGCCCGGGACAGCCATCTCCTACGAGCAGTACTTC	CTSSRPPGTAISYEQYF
.	TRBJ2-5	TRBV6-1	TRBD1	TGTGCCAGCAGTGAAGCGGGACAGGGTATACGCCAGTACTTC	CASSEAGQGIRQYF
once	TRBJ2-7	TRBV5-1	.	TGCGCCAGCAGCAACAGGGCGCTAAGCTACGAGCAGTACTTC	CASSNRALSYEQYF
.	TRBJ2-1	TRBV5-1	.	TGCGCCAGCAGCTTGGTCCAGGGTGTTTACAATGAGCAGTTCTTC	CASSLVQGVYNEQFF
.	TRBJ2-5	TRBV20-1	.	TGCAGTGCTAGACTAGTAGAGACCCAGTACTTC	CSARLVETQYF
.	TRBJ1-5	TRBV6-5	TRBD1	TGTGCCAGCAGAAAGGACAGGGGGAACCAGCCCCAGCATTTT	CASRKDRGNQPQHF
.	TRBJ2-5	TRBV7-3	TRBD2	TGTGCCAGCAGCCCAACTAGCGGGGGGGCCGTGGAGACCCAGTACTTC	CASSPTSGGAVETQYF
.	TRBJ2-1	TRBV2	.	TGTGCCAGCAGTGTACACCTCAATGAGCAGTTCTTC	CASSVHLNEQFF
few	TRBJ2-1	TRBV18	TRBD1	TGTGCCAGCTCACCTAACAGGGGGGCTAATGAGCAGTTCTTC	CASSPNRGANEQFF
.	TRBJ1-1	TRBV4-3	.	TGCGCCAGCAGCCAAGAACAACAGTCGGAAGCTTTCTTT	CASSQEQQSEAFF
.	TRBJ1-3	TRBV10-3	.	TGTGCCATCAGTGTCGGACGAGCAAACCTAGGGAGCTCTAGAAACACCATATATTTT	CAISVGRANLGSSRNTIYF
.	TRBJ1-3	TRBV9	.	TGTGCCAGCACCTCGGGGGGGGTAACTGGAAACACCATATATTTT	CASTSGGVTGNTIYF
.	TRBJ2-7	TRBV6-5	TRBD1	TGTGCCAGCACTATGGACAGGGGGCTCTACGAGCAGTACTTC	CASTMDRGLYEQYF
.	TRBJ1-1	TRBV2	TRBD1	TGTGCCAGCAGTGACGGACAGGGGGCTCGGACTGAAGCTTTTTTT	CASSDGQGARTEAFF